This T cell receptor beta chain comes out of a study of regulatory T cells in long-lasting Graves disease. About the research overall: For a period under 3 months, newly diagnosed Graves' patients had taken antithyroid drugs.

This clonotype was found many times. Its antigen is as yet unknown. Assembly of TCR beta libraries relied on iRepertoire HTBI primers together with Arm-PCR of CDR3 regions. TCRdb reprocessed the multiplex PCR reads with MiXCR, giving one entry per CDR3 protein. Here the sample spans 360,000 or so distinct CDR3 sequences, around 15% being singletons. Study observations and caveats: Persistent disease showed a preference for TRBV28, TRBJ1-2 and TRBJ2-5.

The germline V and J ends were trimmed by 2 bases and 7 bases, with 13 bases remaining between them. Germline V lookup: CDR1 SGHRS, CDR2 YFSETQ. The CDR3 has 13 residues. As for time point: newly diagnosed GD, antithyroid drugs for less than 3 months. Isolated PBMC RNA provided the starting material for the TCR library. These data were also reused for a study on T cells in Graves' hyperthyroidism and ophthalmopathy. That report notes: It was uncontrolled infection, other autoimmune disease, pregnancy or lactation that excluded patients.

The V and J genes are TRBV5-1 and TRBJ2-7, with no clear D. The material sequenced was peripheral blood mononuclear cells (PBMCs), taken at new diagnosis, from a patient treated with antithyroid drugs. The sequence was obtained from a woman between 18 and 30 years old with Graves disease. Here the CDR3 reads CASSFGSAIEQYF. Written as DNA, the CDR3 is TGCGCCAGCAGCTTCGGCAGTGCGATAGAGCAGTACTTC.